The rows below give T cell receptor beta chains drawn from one sample of a study of CD8 T cells in ankylosing spondylitis. TCRdb itself ran the 5' RACE reads through MiXCR, one entry per CDR3 protein. The table has about 110,000 distinct CDR3 sequences, approximately 25% seen once. The sequenced material came from synovial fluid, either unsorted or a sorted T cell fraction (not recorded which). The receptors here all came from a male donor with ankylosing spondylitis. CDR3s include the opening cysteine and the closing phenylalanine or tryptophan. The order of the fields is clone size, D gene, J gene, V gene, CDR3 protein, CDR3 DNA. The D gene is left open where the match is weak. Rows may omit the clone size; those that give it use once, few, many or a size class.

clone size: .; D gene: .; J gene: TRBJ2-3; V gene: TRBV14; CDR3 protein: CASSQESLKTYQPQYF; CDR3 DNA: TGTGCCAGCAGCCAAGAGTCCCTCAAAACGTATCAGCCCCAGTATTTT
clone size: few; D gene: TRBD2; J gene: TRBJ2-2; V gene: TRBV7-2; CDR3 protein: CASSPGTIETGELFF; CDR3 DNA: TGTGCCAGCAGCCCCGGGACTATAGAAACCGGGGAGCTGTTTTTT
clone size: .; D gene: .; J gene: TRBJ2-2; V gene: TRBV6-5; CDR3 protein: CASSYSIPRNTGELFF; CDR3 DNA: TGTGCCAGCAGTTACTCCATTCCCCGGAACACCGGGGAGCTGTTTTTT
clone size: .; D gene: .; J gene: TRBJ2-5; V gene: TRBV18; CDR3 protein: CASSPDIQETQYF; CDR3 DNA: TGTGCCAGCTCACCAGATATCCAAGAGACCCAGTACTTC
clone size: .; D gene: .; J gene: TRBJ2-3; V gene: TRBV7-2; CDR3 protein: CASSPQGSDTQYF; CDR3 DNA: TGTGCCAGCAGCCCCCAGGGATCAGATACGCAGTATTTT
clone size: .; D gene: .; J gene: TRBJ2-3; V gene: TRBV24-1; CDR3 protein: CATGKSTDTQYF; CDR3 DNA: TGTGCCACGGGTAAAAGCACAGATACGCAGTATTTT
clone size: many; D gene: TRBD1; J gene: TRBJ2-2; V gene: TRBV7-9; CDR3 protein: CASTLERGQVDTGELFF; CDR3 DNA: TGTGCCAGCACGCTCGAAAGGGGGCAGGTGGACACCGGGGAGCTGTTTTTT
clone size: few; D gene: .; J gene: TRBJ2-2; V gene: TRBV6-4; CDR3 protein: CASNQGDTGELFF; CDR3 DNA: TGTGCCAGCAATCAGGGAGACACCGGGGAGCTGTTTTTT
clone size: .; D gene: TRBD1; J gene: TRBJ1-2; V gene: TRBV28; CDR3 protein: CASSVTGRYGYTF; CDR3 DNA: TGTGCCAGCAGTGTGACAGGGAGGTATGGCTACACCTTC
clone size: few; D gene: TRBD1; J gene: TRBJ1-4; V gene: TRBV27; CDR3 protein: CASREQGDGEKLFF; CDR3 DNA: TGTGCCAGCAGGGAACAGGGGGACGGTGAAAAACTGTTTTTT
clone size: .; D gene: .; J gene: TRBJ2-5; V gene: TRBV29-1; CDR3 protein: CSVNRAETQYF; CDR3 DNA: TGCAGCGTTAACAGGGCCGAGACCCAGTACTTC
clone size: .; D gene: TRBD1; J gene: TRBJ1-4; V gene: TRBV14; CDR3 protein: CASSQLGTGINEKLFF; CDR3 DNA: TGTGCCAGCAGCCAGCTCGGGACAGGGATTAATGAAAAACTGTTTTTT
clone size: .; D gene: .; J gene: TRBJ2-5; V gene: TRBV5-8; CDR3 protein: CASSSLGPEETQYF; CDR3 DNA: TGTGCCAGCAGTTCCTTGGGCCCGGAGGAGACCCAGTACTTC